These 30 T cell receptor beta chains originate from one sample sequenced in a study of CD8 T cells in ankylosing spondylitis (dated by TCRdb to 2015 to 2018). The library was made by 5' RACE. TCRdb shows the sequencer as Illumina HiSeq 2500. Clones were called with MiXCR by TCRdb after fastp trimmed the public reads at Q25, and only in-frame beta chains were retained. Merged by CDR3 protein, the rows form single entries marked with the most common genes and DNA. This sample holds a few hundred thousand distinct CDR3 sequences; 20% to 25% were observed only once. The top ten hold around 13% of the sample. The sequenced material came from blood, either unsorted or a sorted T cell fraction (not recorded which). The receptors derive from a male donor with ankylosing spondylitis or in good health (not recorded which).

This clonotype was counted a few times. The chain combines TRBV3-1 with TRBJ2-2; TRBD1 agrees at 7 bases. In germline, CDR1 is LGHDT, CDR2 YNNKEL (reference sequence). This CDR3 region has 17 residues. The V gene end was trimmed by 0 bases and the J gene end by 3 bases; junction bases not matched to a gene: 7. The DNA of the CDR3 is TGTGCCAGCAGCCAAGACCCGACAGGGTTGGACACCGGGGAGCTGTTTTTT. Encoded protein: CASSQDPTGLDTGELFF.

The V gene is TRBV11-2, the J gene TRBJ2-1; TRBD1 might be the D (6 bases). V was clipped by 5 bases and J by 6 bases, with 17 bases between them. From germline, CDR1 is SGHAT and CDR2 FQNNGV. This CDR3 contains 15 residues. In nucleotides, the CDR3 is TGTGCCAGCAGCCTCGGACAGCGAAAGGTCAATGAGCAGTTCTTC. It codes for CASSLGQRKVNEQFF.

This clonotype has a handful of counts. The rearrangement links TRBV29-1 to TRBJ2-3, with D tentatively TRBD1 or TRBD2 (6 bases each). V lost 6 bases, J lost 6 bases, and 25 bases lay in between. The CDR3 is 16 residues long. CDR1 SQVTM and CDR2 ANQGSEA come from the germline V gene. The CDR3 is CSVAPIGGSSLDTQYF. The CDR3 DNA is TGCAGCGTCGCCCCCATCGGGGGCAGCTCGTTGGATACGCAGTATTTT.

At least ten counts were recorded for this clonotype. J is TRBJ2-1 and V is TRBV29-1; no reliable D call. The CDR3 totals 12 residues. The V gene lost 3 bases and the J gene lost 4 bases, with 7 bases spanning the gap. Germline CDR1 is SQVTM and CDR2 is ANQGSEA. This chain's CDR3 is CSVELGYNEQFF. The CDR3 nucleotides read TGCAGCGTTGAGTTAGGGTACAATGAGCAGTTCTTC.

This clonotype appeared many times. The chain carries TRBV29-1 and TRBJ2-7; 7 bases match TRBD1. V trimming: 7 bases; J trimming: 3 bases; junction bases outside the gene matches: 3. Germline CDR1 reads SQVTM; CDR2 reads ANQGSEA. CDR3 length: 11 residues. DNA for the CDR3: TGCAGCGGACGACAGGGCTACGAGCAGTACTTC. This translates into CSGRQGYEQYF.

This clonotype was recorded a few times. The gene calls are TRBV20-1 and TRBJ2-3; 11 nucleotides match TRBD2. The germline V gene has CDR1 DFQATT and CDR2 SNEGSKA (reference sequence). V shed 5 bases, J shed 6 bases, and the junction held 13 bases outside the gene matches. This CDR3 is 16 amino acids long. Written as DNA, the CDR3 is TGCAGTGCTCACTCTGTAGCGGGGGGGCAGAGTGATACGCAGTATTTT. This translates into CSAHSVAGGQSDTQYF.

In this sample, this clonotype turned up a few times. V and J are TRBV14 and TRBJ2-1; D not resolved. The germline gives CDR1 SGHDN, CDR2 FVKESK. The V and J ends lost 2 bases and 4 bases respectively, with 18 bases between them. There are 17 residues in the CDR3. CDR3 region: CASSQWASHSPYNEQFF. The CDR3 nucleotides are TGTGCCAGCAGCCAATGGGCTTCACATAGCCCTTACAATGAGCAGTTCTTC.

This clonotype turned up a few times. V usage is TRBV4-1 and J usage is TRBJ2-3; 9 bases align to TRBD2. Trimming took 1 base from V and 3 from J; bases not matched to a gene: 5. The germline CDR1 and CDR2 sequences are MGHRA and YSYEKL. This CDR3 is built from 16 residues. The CDR3 sequence: CASSQVLSGGTDTQYF. CDR3 nucleotide sequence: TGCGCCAGCAGCCAAGTTTTAAGCGGGGGGACAGATACGCAGTATTTT.

A few counts support this clonotype. The gene calls are TRBV3-1 and TRBJ2-6, with D perhaps TRBD1 (7 bases). Trimming pared 5 bases from V and 0 bases from J, leaving 11 bases between. The CDR3 is 16 residues long. Germline assignment: CDR1 LGHDT and CDR2 YNNKEL (reference sequence). The CDR3 spells CASSAGGLSGANVLTF. CDR3 DNA sequence: TGTGCCAGCAGCGCAGGGGGGCTCTCTGGGGCCAACGTCCTGACTTTC.

The chain carries TRBV10-3 and TRBJ2-1; 10 bases fit TRBD1. J was trimmed by 9 bases and V by 0 bases; bases with no gene match: 5. CDR3 size: 15 residues. Per germline, CDR1 ENHRY and CDR2 SYGVKD. CDR3 in DNA: TGTGCCATCAGTGAGTCAAGGACAGGGGGTAGTGAGCAGTTCTTC. Its protein is CAISESRTGGSEQFF.

This sequence joins TRBV28 and TRBJ2-5; no definite D call. This CDR3 has 15 amino acids. V dropped 3 bases and J dropped 1 base, with 12 bases sitting between them. Germline CDR1 reads MDHEN; CDR2 reads SYDVKM. The CDR3 sequence is CASSLVSVTQETQYF. The CDR3 region has the DNA TGTGCCAGCAGTTTGGTATCAGTTACCCAAGAGACCCAGTACTTC.

This clonotype has only one observation. The rearrangement uses TRBV4-2 and TRBJ2-5; 9 nucleotides agree with TRBD1. Germline values: CDR1 LGHNA, CDR2 YNFKEQ. V trimming: 0 bases; J trimming: 3 bases; junction bases outside the gene matches: 5. The CDR3 loop spans 16 amino acids. The CDR3 nucleotides are TGTGCCAGCAGCCAAGATCCCCGGACAGGGGAAGAGACCCAGTACTTC. It codes for CASSQDPRTGEETQYF.

This chain links TRBV9 with TRBJ2-1, with unresolved D. The germline gives CDR1 SGDLS, CDR2 YYNGEE. V was cut by 3 bases and J by 4 bases, with 5 bases left in between. CDR3 size: 12 residues. The CDR3 here is CASSDYYNEQFF. In DNA form, the CDR3 reads TGTGCCAGCAGCGACTATTACAATGAGCAGTTCTTC.

This clonotype has just a few counts. This chain links TRBV12-3 or TRBV12-4 with TRBJ2-1, with 13 bases fitting TRBD2. The CDR3 covers 18 residues. V lost 4 bases, J lost 6 bases, and 12 bases stayed unmatched. In DNA form, the CDR3 reads TGTGCCAGCAGTTCTATCCAAGTTACTAGCGGGGGGGGCAATGAGCAGTTCTTC. Residues: CASSSIQVTSGGGNEQFF.

The rearrangement uses TRBV20-1 and TRBJ2-1; 9 bases are a match to TRBD2. Germline V gene sequence: CDR1 DFQATT, CDR2 SNEGSKA (reference sequence). Trimming at V came to 1 base and at J to 2 bases, leaving 6 bases not matched to a gene. The CDR3 consists of 16 residues. As DNA, the CDR3 is TGCAGTGCTAGAGGTCCGACTAGCGGTACCTACAATGAGCAGTTCTTC. Translated: CSARGPTSGTYNEQFF.

This clonotype was observed at least ten times. The chain couples TRBV7-6 to TRBJ1-5; a weak D match, TRBD1 (6 bases). Trimming shortened V by 1 base and J by 2 bases, and 12 bases separated the two germline ends. This CDR3 has 16 amino acids. The germline CDR1 and CDR2 sequences are SGHVS and FNYEAQ. CDR3: CASSLVERGGNQPQHF. In DNA, the CDR3 is TGTGCCAGCAGCTTAGTAGAAAGGGGGGGCAATCAGCCCCAGCATTTT.

This sequence joins TRBV24-1 and TRBJ2-1; possible D gene TRBD2, 5 bases. The germline V gene encodes CDR1 KGHDR and CDR2 SFDVKD. The CDR3 is 16 amino acids. Between the trimmed V and J ends, which lost 0 bases and 0 bases, there was a span of 8 bases. CDR3 DNA sequence: TGTGCCACCAGTGATTTGGTAGGGAGCTCCTACAATGAGCAGTTCTTC. Protein: CATSDLVGSSYNEQFF.

Only a few counts were recorded for this clonotype. The chain carries TRBV7-9 and TRBJ2-7; 10 positions agree with TRBD1. The germline gives CDR1 SEHNR, CDR2 FQNEAQ (reference sequence). V lost 5 bases and J lost 3; bases outside the gene matches: 7. The CDR3 is 15 amino acids. CDR3 sequence reads: CASSHPTGGFYEQYF. In DNA, the CDR3 is TGTGCCAGCAGCCATCCGACAGGGGGCTTCTACGAGCAGTACTTC.

This rearrangement joins TRBV6-1 to TRBJ2-4; D may be TRBD1 or TRBD2 (6 bases each). Germline assignment: CDR1 MNHNS and CDR2 SASEGT. CDR3 size: 17 residues. Trimming removed 7 bases at V and 8 bases at J, with 27 bases between. The CDR3 reads CASNRRQAYSRGDIQYF. The CDR3 DNA reads as TGTGCCAGCAACCGCCGACAAGCCTATTCAAGGGGGGACATTCAGTACTTC.

This clonotype was observed a handful of times. The rearrangement uses TRBV5-1 and TRBJ1-5, with 7 bases aligning to TRBD1. Germline V CDR1 and CDR2: SGHRS, YFSETQ. The J segment lost 3 bases and the V segment lost 4 bases, leaving 7 bases of the junction unmatched. The CDR3 runs 15 residues. The CDR3 region is CASSLTTGNNQPQHF. CDR3 bases: TGCGCCAGCAGCCTCACGACAGGGAACAATCAGCCCCAGCATTTT.

This clonotype was recorded at least ten times. CDR3: CASSVSDTQYF. DNA of the CDR3: TGTGCCAGCAGCGTCTCAGATACGCAGTATTTT. The gene calls are TRBV11-2 and TRBJ2-3, with D hard to call. The germline V gene has CDR1 SGHAT and CDR2 FQNNGV. Trimming pared 5 bases from V and 4 bases from J, leaving 4 bases between. The CDR3 sequence is 11 residues long.

In this sample, this clonotype turned up a few times. V is TRBV7-2 and J is TRBJ2-3, with TRBD2 identical over 10 bases. Germline-derived CDR1 and CDR2 are SGHTA and FQGNSA. The CDR3 spans 16 residues. The trim removed 0 bases at V and 4 bases at J, leaving 4 bases unmatched. As DNA, the CDR3 is TGTGCCAGCAGCTTAGCGGCTAGCGGGGGACCAGATACGCAGTATTTT. Its translation: CASSLAASGGPDTQYF.

The chain combines TRBV2 with TRBJ2-7; D ambiguous. The CDR3 has 16 residues. V was clipped by 1 base and J by 0 bases, with 13 bases between them. Germline CDR1 reads SNHLY; CDR2 reads FYNNEI. CDR3 loop: CASSEGVQALSYEQYF. In nucleotides, the CDR3 is TGTGCCAGCAGTGAAGGCGTGCAGGCCCTCTCCTACGAGCAGTACTTC.

Turning to this clonotype: This may stem from a read error, because a much larger clone lies one nucleotide away. The rearrangement uses TRBV12-3 or TRBV12-4 and TRBJ2-5; the D gene is possibly TRBD2 (6 bases). The CDR3 is made up of 13 amino acids. For the CDR3, the DNA is TGTGCCAGCAGTTCGGGGGTTGCAGAGACCCACTACTTC. This translates into CASSSGVAETHYF.

The chain links TRBV6-1 to TRBJ1-1; D remains unclear. Trimming took 4 bases from V and 5 from J, leaving 14 bases between them. This CDR3 comprises 14 residues. Germline CDR1 is MNHNS and CDR2 is SASEGT. The CDR3 nucleotides read TGTGCCAGCAGTGGGGGTGGTGGTCGGACTGAAGCTTTCTTT. Its translation: CASSGGGGRTEAFF.

CDR3 loop: CASSFYGGYTF. CDR3 bases: TGTGCCAGCAGTTTCTATGGTGGCTACACCTTC. The chain joins TRBV28 to TRBJ1-2; the D is unclear. With 3 bases removed from V and 7 bases from J, the gap between germline ends came to 6 bases. Germline CDR1 MDHEN, CDR2 SYDVKM. This CDR3 has 11 amino acids.

A few counts support this clonotype. J is TRBJ1-4 and V is TRBV20-1; a possible D gene is TRBD1 (5 bases). This CDR3 spans 10 amino acids. The germline CDR1 and CDR2 sequences are DFQATT and SNEGSKA (reference sequence). With 0 bases removed from V and 12 bases from J, the gap between germline ends came to 5 bases. CDR3 DNA: TGCAGTGCTAGAGACAGGGAACTGTTTTTT. It codes for CSARDRELFF.

The V call is TRBV20-1, the J call TRBJ2-7; 8 positions agree with TRBD1. V shed 0 bases and J 6 bases; nucleotides not matched to a gene: 4. Germline V lookup: CDR1 DFQATT, CDR2 SNEGSKA (reference sequence). The CDR3 consists of 13 residues. The CDR3 region is CSAREDRVAEQYF. The DNA for the CDR3 is TGCAGTGCTAGAGAGGACAGGGTAGCCGAGCAGTACTTC.

In this sample, this clonotype turned up a few times. The chain recombines TRBV6-1 with TRBJ2-7; tentatively, D is TRBD1 (6 bases). Trimming removed 5 bases from V and 2 bases from J, with 16 bases in between. Germline-derived CDR1 and CDR2 are MNHNS and SASEGT. The CDR3 loop spans 15 amino acids. CDR3 nucleotide sequence: TGTGCCAGCAGTACACAGGGCTTTGGGACCTACGAGCAGTACTTC. Translated, it gives CASSTQGFGTYEQYF.

This clonotype was recorded only once. The chain has TRBV6-1 and TRBJ2-1; the match to TRBD2 covers 7 bases. CDR1 is MNHNS and CDR2 is SASEGT in the germline V gene. The CDR3 runs to 16 residues. With 2 bases clipped from V and 4 bases from J, the junction kept 8 bases outside the gene matches. CDR3 nucleotide sequence: TGTGCCAGCAGTGAATATGGCGGGGGTGAATACAATGAGCAGTTCTTC. This translates into CASSEYGGGEYNEQFF.